This T cell receptor (beta chain) was sequenced for a study of human T cells and chemical hapten exposure. Study results and limitations: No shift was seen in TCRs above 1 in 1000 frequency with DPC sensitization.

Only a few counts were recorded for this clonotype. The target antigen is unknown. In the original workflow: Per sample, the median was roughly 96,000 TCRs, with values from around 25,000 to 690,000. TCRdb reprocessed the RACE reads with MiXCR, giving one entry per CDR3 protein. The V and J calls, along with clone size, are taken from TCRdb and not from the paper's own processing. Here the sample spans around 70,000 distinct CDR3 sequences, around 6.1% being singletons. Time point reported: healthy volunteer bleed at 6 weeks. Blood, whole and unfractionated, served as the source for total RNA extraction. With V trimmed by 3 bases and J by 5 bases, 4 bases remained unmatched. The CDR3 runs to 16 residues.

The material sequenced was whole blood. This sequence was found in a female donor in good health. Some clones in this sample may be carry-over from other donors' samples. The genes are TRBV12-3 or TRBV12-4 and TRBJ2-3; 14 nucleotides align to TRBD2. The CDR3 is CASSFGTSGSGDTQYF. Written as DNA, the CDR3 is TGTGCCAGCAGTTTCGGGACTAGCGGGAGTGGAGATACGCAGTATTTT.